The entry below gives a single T cell receptor (beta chain) sequence along with its context. The sample is drawn from a study of blood T cell repertoires in COVID-19. The wider study: Donors in the United States, Italy and Spain gave samples during acute or convalescent COVID-19.

Libraries were prepared by immunoSEQ multiplex PCR; TCRdb keeps only in-frame clonotypes and omits some of them. The data contain around 110,000 clones, around 89% of them singletons. Trimming cost V 1 base and J 4 bases; bases outside gene matches: 5. The CDR3 runs 16 residues. Germline V gene data show CDR1 as KGHSH and CDR2 as LQKENI. The specimen sequenced was peripheral blood. This clonotype was sampled from a man in his forties with active or convalescent COVID-19. The J gene is TRBJ2-1, the V gene TRBV18; 9 nucleotides line up with TRBD2. The CDR3 region has the DNA TGTGCCAGCTCACCACAGCGGGAGGCCTTGTACAATGAGCAGTTCTTC. Translated, it gives CASSPQREALYNEQFF.